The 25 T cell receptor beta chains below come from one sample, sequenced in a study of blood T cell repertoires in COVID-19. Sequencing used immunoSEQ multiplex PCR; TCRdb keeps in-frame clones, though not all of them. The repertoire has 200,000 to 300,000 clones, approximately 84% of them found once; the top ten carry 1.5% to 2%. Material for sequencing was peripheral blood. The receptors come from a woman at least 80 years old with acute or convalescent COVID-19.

The CDR3 is CATSRAGPGDQPQHF. The CDR3 nucleotides read TGTGCCACCAGCAGAGCCGGACCGGGGGATCAGCCCCAGCATTTT. This chain uses TRBV15 with TRBJ1-5; TRBD1 might be the D (5 bases). This CDR3 comprises 15 residues. V lost 1 base to trimming and J lost 5 bases, with 12 bases between them. CDR1 LNHNV and CDR2 YYDKDF come from the germline V gene (reference sequence). The full variable domain, completed using reference TRBV15 and TRBJ1-5, is DAMVIQNPRYQVTQFGKPVTLSCSQTLNHNVMYWYQQKSSQAPKLLFHYYDKDFNNEADTPDNFQSRRPNTSFCFLDIRSPGLGDTAMYLCATSRAGPGDQPQHFGDGTRLSIL.

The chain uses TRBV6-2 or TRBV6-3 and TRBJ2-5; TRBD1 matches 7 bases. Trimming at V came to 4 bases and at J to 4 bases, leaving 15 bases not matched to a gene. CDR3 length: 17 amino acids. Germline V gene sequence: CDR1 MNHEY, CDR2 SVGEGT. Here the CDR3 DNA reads TGTGCCAGCAGTTTCCTCCCCCGGACAGGAGTTGGAGAGACCCAGTACTTC. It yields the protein CASSFLPRTGVGETQYF.

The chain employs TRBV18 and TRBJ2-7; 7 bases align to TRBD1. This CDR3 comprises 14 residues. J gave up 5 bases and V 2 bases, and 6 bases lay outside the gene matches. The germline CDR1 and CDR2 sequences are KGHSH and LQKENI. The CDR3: CASSPKSGQDEQYF. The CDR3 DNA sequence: TGTGCCAGCTCACCAAAATCTGGACAGGACGAGCAGTACTTC.

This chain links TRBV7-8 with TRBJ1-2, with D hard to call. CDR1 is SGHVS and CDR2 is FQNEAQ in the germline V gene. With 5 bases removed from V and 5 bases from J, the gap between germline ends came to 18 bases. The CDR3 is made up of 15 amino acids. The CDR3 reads CASSPQQQSIYGYTF. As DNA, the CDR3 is TGTGCCAGCAGCCCACAGCAACAATCCATTTATGGCTACACCTTC.

CDR3 amino acids: CASTTTGAGTDTQYF. CDR3 in DNA: TGTGCCAGTACCACGACAGGGGCCGGGACAGATACGCAGTATTTT. The chain joins TRBV19 to TRBJ2-3, with 8 bases that match TRBD1. This CDR3 comprises 15 residues. V gave up 7 bases and J gave up 3 bases; unmatched junction bases: 9. Germline lookup yields CDR1 LNHDA and CDR2 SQIVND (reference sequence).

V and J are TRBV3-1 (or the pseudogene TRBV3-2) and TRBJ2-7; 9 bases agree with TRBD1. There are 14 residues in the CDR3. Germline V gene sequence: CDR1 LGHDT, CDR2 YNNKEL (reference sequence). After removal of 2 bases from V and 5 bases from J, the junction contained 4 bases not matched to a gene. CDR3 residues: CASSQKQGANEQYF. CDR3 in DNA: TGTGCCAGCAGCCAAAAACAGGGGGCTAACGAGCAGTACTTC.

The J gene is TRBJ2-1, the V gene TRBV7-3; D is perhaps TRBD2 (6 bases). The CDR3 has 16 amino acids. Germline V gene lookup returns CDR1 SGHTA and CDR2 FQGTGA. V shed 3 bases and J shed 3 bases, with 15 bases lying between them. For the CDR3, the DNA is TGTGCCAGCAGCTTGACGGGACTGGCTCTCTACAATGAGCAGTTCTTC. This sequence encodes CASSLTGLALYNEQFF.

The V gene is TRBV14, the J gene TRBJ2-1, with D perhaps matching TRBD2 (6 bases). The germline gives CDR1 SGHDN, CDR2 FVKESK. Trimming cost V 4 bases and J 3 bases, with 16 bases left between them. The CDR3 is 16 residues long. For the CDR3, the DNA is TGTGCCAGCAGCCTCGGTGCGGGATTGGGCTACAATGAGCAGTTCTTC. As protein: CASSLGAGLGYNEQFF.

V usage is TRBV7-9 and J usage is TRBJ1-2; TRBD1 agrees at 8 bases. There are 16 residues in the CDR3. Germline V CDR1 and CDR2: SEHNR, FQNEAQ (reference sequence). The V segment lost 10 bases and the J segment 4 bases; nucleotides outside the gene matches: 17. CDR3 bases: TGTGCCACCGACCAAAGAACAGGGGGGCGAGGCTATGGCTACACCTTC. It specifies CATDQRTGGRGYGYTF.

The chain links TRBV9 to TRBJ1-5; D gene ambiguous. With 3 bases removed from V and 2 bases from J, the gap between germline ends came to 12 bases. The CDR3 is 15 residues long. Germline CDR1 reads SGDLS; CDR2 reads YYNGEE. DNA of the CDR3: TGTGCCAGCAGCGCCTCGGGAGACCGCAATCAGCCCCAGCATTTT. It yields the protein CASSASGDRNQPQHF. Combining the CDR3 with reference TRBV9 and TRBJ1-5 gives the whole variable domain DSGVTQTPKHLITATGQRVTLRCSPRSGDLSVYWYQQSLDQGLQFLIQYYNGEERAKGNILERFSAQQFPDLHSELNLSSLELGDSALYFCASSASGDRNQPQHFGDGTRLSIL.

CDR3 bases: TGTGCCAGCAGCGTCCGGGGTGTTGGCTACACCTTC. The encoded protein is CASSVRGVGYTF. The rearrangement joins TRBV9 to TRBJ1-2, with D hard to call. CDR1 is SGDLS, CDR2 YYNGEE, per germline. CDR3 length equals 12 residues. V was clipped by 2 bases and J by 7 bases, with 9 bases between them.

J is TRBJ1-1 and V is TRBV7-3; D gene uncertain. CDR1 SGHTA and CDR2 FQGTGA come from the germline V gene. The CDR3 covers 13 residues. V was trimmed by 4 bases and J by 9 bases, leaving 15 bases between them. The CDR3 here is CASSSGRQTQAFF. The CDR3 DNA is TGTGCCAGCAGCTCAGGAAGGCAGACGCAAGCTTTCTTT.

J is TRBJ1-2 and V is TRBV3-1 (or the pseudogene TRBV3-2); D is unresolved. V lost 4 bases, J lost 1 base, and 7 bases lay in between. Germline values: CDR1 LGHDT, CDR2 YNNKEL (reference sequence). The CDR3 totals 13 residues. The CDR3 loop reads CASSRLGNYGYTF. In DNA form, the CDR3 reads TGTGCCAGCAGCCGGCTTGGTAACTATGGCTACACCTTC.

In DNA, the CDR3 is TGTGCCAGTACTAGACGGCCTAGCGGGGGGACCTACACCGGGGAGCTGTTTTTT. Protein: CASTRRPSGGTYTGELFF. J is TRBJ2-2 and V is TRBV19; the match to TRBD2 covers 11 bases. V lost 7 bases and J lost 3; bases outside the gene matches: 13. Per the germline V gene, CDR1 is LNHDA and CDR2 is SQIVND (reference sequence). The CDR3 is made up of 18 amino acids.

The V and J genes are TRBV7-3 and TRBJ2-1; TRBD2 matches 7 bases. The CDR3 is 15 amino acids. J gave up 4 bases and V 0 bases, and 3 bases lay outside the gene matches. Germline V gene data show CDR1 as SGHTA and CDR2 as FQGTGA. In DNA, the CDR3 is TGTGCCAGCAGCTTAACCGGCGGGGGTTACAATGAGCAGTTCTTC. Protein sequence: CASSLTGGGYNEQFF.

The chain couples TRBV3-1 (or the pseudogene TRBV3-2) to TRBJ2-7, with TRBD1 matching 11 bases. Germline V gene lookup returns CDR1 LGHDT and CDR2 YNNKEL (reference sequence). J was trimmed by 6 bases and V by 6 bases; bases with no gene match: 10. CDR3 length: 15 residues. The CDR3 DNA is TGTGCCAGCAGTCCCTGGGACAGGGGGTTTTTCGAGCAGTACTTC. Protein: CASSPWDRGFFEQYF.

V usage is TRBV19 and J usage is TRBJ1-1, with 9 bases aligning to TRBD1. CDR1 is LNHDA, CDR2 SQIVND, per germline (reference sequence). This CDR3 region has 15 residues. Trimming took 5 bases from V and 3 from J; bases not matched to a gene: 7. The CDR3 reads CASSQGQGRDTEAFF. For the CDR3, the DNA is TGTGCCAGTAGTCAGGGACAGGGAAGGGACACTGAAGCTTTCTTT.

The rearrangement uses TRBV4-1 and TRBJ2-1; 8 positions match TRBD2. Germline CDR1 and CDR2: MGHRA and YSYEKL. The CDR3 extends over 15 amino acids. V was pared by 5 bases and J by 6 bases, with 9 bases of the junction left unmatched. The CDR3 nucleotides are TGCGCCAGCAGCTTAGGGACTAGGGAAGTCAATGAGCAGTTCTTC. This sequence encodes CASSLGTREVNEQFF.

CDR3 nucleotide sequence: TGCGCCAGCAGCCACGACAGGGGCTCTGGAAACACCATATATTTT. Residues: CASSHDRGSGNTIYF. V gene TRBV5-1 combines with J gene TRBJ1-3; TRBD1 matches 8 bases. V lost 4 bases and J lost 0; bases outside the gene matches: 3. The CDR3 runs 15 residues. In germline, CDR1 is SGHRS, CDR2 YFSETQ. Supplemented by reference TRBV5-1 and TRBJ1-3, the full variable domain reads KAGVTQTPRYLIKTRGQQVTLSCSPISGHRSVSWYQQTPGQGLQFLFEYFSETQRNKGNFPGRFSGRQFSNSRSEMNVSTLELGDSALYLCASSHDRGSGNTIYFGEGSWLTVV.

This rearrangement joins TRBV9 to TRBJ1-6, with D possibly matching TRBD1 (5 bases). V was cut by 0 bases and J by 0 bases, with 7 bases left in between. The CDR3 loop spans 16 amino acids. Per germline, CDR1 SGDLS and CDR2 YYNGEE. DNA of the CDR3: TGTGCCAGCAGCGTAGAAGACAGCTCCTATAATTCACCCCTCCACTTT. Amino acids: CASSVEDSSYNSPLHF.

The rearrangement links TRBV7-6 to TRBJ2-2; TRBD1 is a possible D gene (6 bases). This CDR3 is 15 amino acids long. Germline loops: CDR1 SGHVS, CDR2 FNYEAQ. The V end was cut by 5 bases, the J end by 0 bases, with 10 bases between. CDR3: CASSPGTTNTGELFF. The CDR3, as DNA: TGTGCCAGCAGCCCCGGGACAACGAACACCGGGGAGCTGTTTTTT.

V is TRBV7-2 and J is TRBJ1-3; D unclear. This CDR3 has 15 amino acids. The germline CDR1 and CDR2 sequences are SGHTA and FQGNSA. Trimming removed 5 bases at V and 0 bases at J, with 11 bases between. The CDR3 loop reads CASSNPRVSGNTIYF. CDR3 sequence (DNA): TGTGCCAGCAGCAACCCCCGGGTCTCTGGAAACACCATATATTTT.

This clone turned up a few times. CDR3 protein: CASSFGGYRGSGNTIYF. CDR3 DNA sequence: TGCGCCAGCAGCTTCGGTGGCTACAGGGGCTCTGGAAACACCATATATTTT. V and J are TRBV5-1 and TRBJ1-3, with 7 bases matching TRBD1. Germline CDR1 is SGHRS and CDR2 is YFSETQ. The junction had 8 bases not matched to a gene; V was cut back by 2 bases and J by 0 bases. This CDR3 is 17 amino acids long.

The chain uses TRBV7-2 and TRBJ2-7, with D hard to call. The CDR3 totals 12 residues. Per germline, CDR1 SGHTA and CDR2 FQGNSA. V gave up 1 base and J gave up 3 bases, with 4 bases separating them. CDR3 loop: CASSLDHYEQYF. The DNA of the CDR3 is TGTGCCAGCAGCTTAGATCACTACGAGCAGTACTTC.

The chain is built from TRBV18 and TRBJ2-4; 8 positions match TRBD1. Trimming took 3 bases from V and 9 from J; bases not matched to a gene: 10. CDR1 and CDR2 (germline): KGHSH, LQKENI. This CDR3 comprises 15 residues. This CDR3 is CASSPGQGGLGIQYF. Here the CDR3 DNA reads TGTGCCAGCTCACCCGGACAGGGTGGATTAGGCATTCAGTACTTC.